This TCR beta chain comes out of a study of control samples from healthy donors and cancer patients. TCRdb's table, derived via immunoSEQ multiplex PCR, lists solely in-frame clones and lacks some. The sample consists of 60,000 to 70,000 clones, over 65% of them appearing once. V lost 5 bases, J lost 8 bases, and 18 bases lay in between. This CDR3 spans 15 amino acids. Germline assignment: CDR1 SGHVS and CDR2 FNYEAQ. The sample taken for sequencing was PBMCs. This chain connects TRBV7-6 to TRBJ2-2; possible D gene TRBD1, 5 bases. This TCR was recovered from a woman between 50 and 59 years old with lung cancer. The CDR3 coding sequence is TGTGCCAGCAGCCCGGCGGCAGGGTTGATAGGGGAGCTGTTTTTT. Translation gives CASSPAAGLIGELFF. The full variable domain, its missing parts supplied by reference TRBV7-6 and TRBJ2-2, is GAGVSQSPRYKVTKRGQDVALRCDPISGHVSLYWYRQALGQGPEFLTYFNYEAQQDKSGLPNDRFSAERPEGSISTLTIQRTEQRDSAMYRCASSPAAGLIGELFFGEGSRLTVL.